The 16 T cell receptor beta chains given below trace back to one sample, sequenced in a study of OX40 agonist ivuxolimab in advanced cancers. The data were produced by immunoSEQ multiplex PCR, yet TCRdb's version contains in-frame clones alone and is incomplete. This table has roughly 50,000 clones, about 89% appearing once. The sample here was CD4+ or CD8+ T cells sorted from blood, taken in a trial of the OX40 agonist ivuxolimab. These receptors were taken from an adult with an advanced solid tumor such as melanoma, head and neck, liver or kidney cancer.

V gene TRBV9 combines with J gene TRBJ1-3; D is ambiguous. This CDR3 region has 13 residues. CDR1 and CDR2 (germline): SGDLS, YYNGEE. Trimming left V 4 bases short and J 2 bases short, with 7 bases between. Written as DNA, the CDR3 is TGTGCCAGCAGCCAAAACGCTGGAAACACCATATATTTT. Translation: CASSQNAGNTIYF.

The chain uses TRBV10-1 and TRBJ2-3, with D perhaps matching TRBD1 (6 bases). The germline V gene encodes CDR1 WNHNN and CDR2 SYGVQD (reference sequence). This CDR3 has 16 residues. The ends were cut back, 6 bases at V and 8 bases at J, with 24 bases in the middle. CDR3 region: CASRELGAGGPFTQYF. The CDR3 DNA follows: TGCGCCAGCAGAGAGCTGGGGGCCGGCGGCCCATTTACGCAGTATTTT.

The chain has TRBV5-1 and TRBJ2-1; either TRBD1 or TRBD2 may supply D (5 bases each). Germline V gives CDR1 SGHRS, CDR2 YFSETQ. V dropped 0 bases and J dropped 0 bases, with 7 bases sitting between them. The length of the CDR3 is 15 residues. The CDR3 loop reads CASSLGGSSYNEQFF. CDR3 nucleotides: TGCGCCAGCAGCTTGGGGGGGAGCTCCTACAATGAGCAGTTCTTC.

The J gene is TRBJ1-1, the V gene TRBV6-6, with D unclear. The V and J ends lost 6 bases and 2 bases respectively, with 10 bases between them. The germline V gene encodes CDR1 MNHNY and CDR2 SVGAGI (reference sequence). CDR3 length: 13 residues. The CDR3 loop reads CASSAVANTEAFF. In nucleotides, the CDR3 is TGTGCCAGCAGCGCAGTGGCTAACACTGAAGCTTTCTTT.

The rearrangement uses TRBV5-1 and TRBJ2-6; unclear D gene. This CDR3 is built from 16 residues. CDR1 is SGHRS, CDR2 YFSETQ, per germline. V shed 0 bases and J shed 4 bases, with 11 bases lying between them. The chain's CDR3 is CASSLGGNPGANVLTF. The CDR3 DNA sequence: TGCGCCAGCAGCTTGGGAGGCAACCCCGGGGCCAACGTCCTGACTTTC. The full variable domain, with the rest looked up from reference TRBV5-1 and TRBJ2-6, is KAGVTQTPRYLIKTRGQQVTLSCSPISGHRSVSWYQQTPGQGLQFLFEYFSETQRNKGNFPGRFSGRQFSNSRSEMNVSTLELGDSALYLCASSLGGNPGANVLTFGAGSRLTVL.

This clone was observed a few times. J is TRBJ1-4 and V is TRBV7-9; perhaps TRBD1 as D (5 bases). Germline V lookup: CDR1 SEHNR, CDR2 FQNEAQ (reference sequence). The CDR3 spans 11 residues. Trimming cost V 5 bases and J 8 bases, with 6 bases left between them. The CDR3 is CASSPGEKLFF. CDR3 coding DNA: TGTGCCAGCAGCCCAGGGGAAAAACTGTTTTTT.

V is TRBV11-2 and J is TRBJ2-5; D not resolved. V lost 1 base to trimming and J lost 5 bases, with 5 bases between them. This CDR3 is 12 amino acids long. Per the germline V gene, CDR1 is SGHAT and CDR2 is FQNNGV. CDR3 sequence reads: CASSLGPETQYF. The CDR3 bases are TGTGCCAGCAGCTTAGGTCCCGAGACCCAGTACTTC.

This sequence joins TRBV18 and TRBJ2-5, with D perhaps TRBD2 (6 bases). From germline, CDR1 is KGHSH and CDR2 LQKENI. The CDR3 spans 18 residues. Trimming stripped 0 bases from V and 3 bases from J, with 20 bases between. The CDR3 bases are TGTGCCAGCTCACCACCGAATAGTGCTAGCGTAACGAAAGAGACCCAGTACTTC. Translation: CASSPPNSASVTKETQYF.

In its sample, this clone was seen once. The chain recombines TRBV2 with TRBJ2-2; no clear D gene. The CDR3 extends over 13 amino acids. Trimming removed 2 bases at V and 5 bases at J, with 6 bases between. Germline V lookup: CDR1 SNHLY, CDR2 FYNNEI. The CDR3 reads CASSELRTGELFF. Here the CDR3 DNA reads TGTGCCAGCAGTGAATTGAGGACCGGGGAGCTGTTTTTT.

The gene calls are TRBV27 and TRBJ2-7; D may be TRBD1 or TRBD2 (6 bases each). Between the trimmed V and J ends, which lost 2 bases and 5 bases, there was a span of 13 bases. The germline gives CDR1 MNHEY, CDR2 SMNVEV (reference sequence). The CDR3 loop spans 14 amino acids. Here the CDR3 reads CASSLRGAIDEQYF. The CDR3 DNA sequence: TGTGCCAGCAGTTTAAGGGGGGCCATTGACGAGCAGTACTTC.

The chain uses TRBV2 and TRBJ2-3; the match to TRBD1 covers 7 bases. The length of the CDR3 is 14 residues. The germline V gene encodes CDR1 SNHLY and CDR2 FYNNEI. Losses at the gene ends were 6 bases for V and 4 bases for J; bases not matched to a gene: 7. The DNA for the CDR3 is TGTGCCAGCAGATGGCAGGGGGTCGCAGATACGCAGTATTTT. It is translated as CASRWQGVADTQYF.

This chain connects TRBV28 to TRBJ1-2, with a possible D match to TRBD1 (6 bases). Germline V lookup: CDR1 MDHEN, CDR2 SYDVKM. V dropped 4 bases and J dropped 7 bases, with 13 bases sitting between them. The CDR3 has 13 residues. CDR3 amino acids: CASSSGAGVGYTF. The CDR3 nucleotides are TGTGCCAGCAGTTCGGGGGCAGGCGTTGGCTACACCTTC.

The CDR3 loop reads CASSLMSAKNSPLHF. The DNA for the CDR3 is TGCGCCAGCAGCTTGATGTCCGCAAAAAATTCACCCCTCCACTTT. This chain joins TRBV5-1 and TRBJ1-6; no firm D call. The length of the CDR3 is 15 residues. The V and J ends lost 1 base and 7 bases respectively, with 12 bases between them. In germline, CDR1 is SGHRS, CDR2 YFSETQ. Drawing the rest from reference TRBV5-1 and TRBJ1-6, the complete variable domain is KAGVTQTPRYLIKTRGQQVTLSCSPISGHRSVSWYQQTPGQGLQFLFEYFSETQRNKGNFPGRFSGRQFSNSRSEMNVSTLELGDSALYLCASSLMSAKNSPLHFGNGTRLTVT.

The sample holds one count of this clone. V usage is TRBV19 and J usage is TRBJ2-3; 11 positions agree with TRBD2. Per the germline V gene, CDR1 is LNHDA and CDR2 is SQIVND (reference sequence). The trim removed 8 bases at V and 0 bases at J, leaving 4 bases unmatched. The CDR3 spans 15 residues. The CDR3 bases are TGTGCCAGTTCGACTAGCGGGGTTAGCACAGATACGCAGTATTTT. Translating gives CASSTSGVSTDTQYF.

The chain employs TRBV4-1 and TRBJ2-3, with TRBD1 as a possible D gene (6 bases). Trimming took off 1 base at V and 0 bases at J, with 11 bases between the two ends. The germline gives CDR1 MGHRA, CDR2 YSYEKL. The CDR3 runs to 16 residues. CDR3 protein: CASSQGQVSSTDTQYF. DNA for the CDR3: TGCGCCAGCAGCCAAGGACAGGTTTCTAGCACAGATACGCAGTATTTT.

V is TRBV28 and J is TRBJ1-1, with 7 positions matching TRBD1. Germline trimming cut 5 bases from V and 4 bases from J; bases unmatched to any gene: 10. Per germline, CDR1 MDHEN and CDR2 SYDVKM. This CDR3 is 15 amino acids long. The CDR3 reads CASSPPPGQATEAFF. The CDR3 DNA reads TGTGCCAGCAGTCCGCCTCCCGGACAGGCCACTGAAGCTTTCTTT.